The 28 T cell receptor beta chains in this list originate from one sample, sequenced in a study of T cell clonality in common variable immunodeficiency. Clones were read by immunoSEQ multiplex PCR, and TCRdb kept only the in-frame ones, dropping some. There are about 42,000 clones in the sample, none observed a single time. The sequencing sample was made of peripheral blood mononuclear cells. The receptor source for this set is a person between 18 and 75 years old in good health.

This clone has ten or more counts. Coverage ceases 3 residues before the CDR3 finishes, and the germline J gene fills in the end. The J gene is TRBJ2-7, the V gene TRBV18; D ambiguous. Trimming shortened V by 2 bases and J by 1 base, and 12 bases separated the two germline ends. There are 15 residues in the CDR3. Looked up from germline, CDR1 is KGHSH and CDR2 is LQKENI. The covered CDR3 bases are TGTGCCAGCTCACCAGAAAACGGCAGGTCCTACGAG. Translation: CASSPENGRSYE. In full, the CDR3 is CASSPENGRSYEQYF.

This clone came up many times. CDR3 amino acids: CASSLGLAGGTDTQYF. Incomplete CDR3 DNA: TGTGCCAGCAGCCTCGGACTAGCGGGAGGCACAGATACG. The V gene is TRBV7-3, the J gene TRBJ2-3, with 13 nucleotides matching TRBD2. The missing CDR3 end, 3 residues past where the read stops, is filled in from the germline J gene. CDR1 is SGHTA, CDR2 FQGTGA, per germline. This CDR3 region has 16 residues. Losses at the gene ends were 5 bases for V and 1 base for J; bases not matched to a gene: 3. Full variable domain (outside the CDR3, taken from reference TRBV7-3 and TRBJ2-3): GAGVSQTPSNKVTEKGKYVELRCDPISGHTALYWYRQSLGQGPEFLIYFQGTGAADDSGLPNDRFFAVRPEGSVSTLKIQRTERGDSAVYLCASSLGLAGGTDTQYFGPGTRLTVL.

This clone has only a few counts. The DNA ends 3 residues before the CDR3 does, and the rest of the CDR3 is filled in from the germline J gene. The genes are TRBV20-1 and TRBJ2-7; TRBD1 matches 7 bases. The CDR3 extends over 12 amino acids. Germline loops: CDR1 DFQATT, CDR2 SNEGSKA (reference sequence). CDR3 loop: CSPGQSSYEQYF. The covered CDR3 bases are TGCAGCCCGGGACAGAGCTCCTACGAG.

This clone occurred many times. CDR3 in amino acids: CSALGSSGSGNYEQYF. The part of the CDR3 DNA that was read is TGCAGTGCTTTAGGGTCTAGCGGGAGTGGAAACTACGAG. The chain carries TRBV20-1 and TRBJ2-7; 10 nucleotides align to TRBD2. The read terminates 3 residues ahead of where the CDR3 ends, so the germline J gene completes it. In germline, CDR1 is DFQATT, CDR2 SNEGSKA (reference sequence). Trimming took 5 bases from V and 3 from J; bases not matched to a gene: 13. This CDR3 is built from 16 residues.

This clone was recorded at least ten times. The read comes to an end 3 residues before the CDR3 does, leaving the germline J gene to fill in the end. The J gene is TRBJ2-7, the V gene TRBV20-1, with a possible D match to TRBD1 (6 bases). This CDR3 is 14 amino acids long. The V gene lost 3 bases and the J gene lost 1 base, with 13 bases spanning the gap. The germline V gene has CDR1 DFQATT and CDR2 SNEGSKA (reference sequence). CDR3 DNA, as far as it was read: TGCAGTGCTAGGGTCCAGGGGAATTCCTACGAG. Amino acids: CSARVQGNSYE. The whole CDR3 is CSARVQGNSYEQYF.

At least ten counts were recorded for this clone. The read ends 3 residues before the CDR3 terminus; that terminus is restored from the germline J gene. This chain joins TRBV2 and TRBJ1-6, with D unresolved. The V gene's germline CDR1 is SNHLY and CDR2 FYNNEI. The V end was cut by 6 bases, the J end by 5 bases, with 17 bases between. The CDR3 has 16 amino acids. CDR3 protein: CASSPQRGRHNSPLHF. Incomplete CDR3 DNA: TGTGCCAGCAGCCCTCAGCGGGGTCGACATAATTCACCC.

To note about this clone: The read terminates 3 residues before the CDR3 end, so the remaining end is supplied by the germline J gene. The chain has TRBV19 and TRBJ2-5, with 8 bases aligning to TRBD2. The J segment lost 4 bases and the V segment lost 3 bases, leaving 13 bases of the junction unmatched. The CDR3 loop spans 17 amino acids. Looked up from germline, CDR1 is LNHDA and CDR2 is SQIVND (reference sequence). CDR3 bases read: TGTGCCAGTAGTATGAGGGGCGCGGGGACTAGTGGAGAGACC. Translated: CASSMRGAGTSGET. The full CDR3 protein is CASSMRGAGTSGETQYF.

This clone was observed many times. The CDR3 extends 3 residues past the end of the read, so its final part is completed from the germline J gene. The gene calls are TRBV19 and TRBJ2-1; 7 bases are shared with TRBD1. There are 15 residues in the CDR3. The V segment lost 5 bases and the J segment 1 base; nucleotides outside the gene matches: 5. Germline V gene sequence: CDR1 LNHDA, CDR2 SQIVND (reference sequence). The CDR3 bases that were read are TGTGCCAGTAGTCGACAGGGTTTTTCCTACAATGAG. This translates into CASSRQGFSYNE. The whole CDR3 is CASSRQGFSYNEQFF.

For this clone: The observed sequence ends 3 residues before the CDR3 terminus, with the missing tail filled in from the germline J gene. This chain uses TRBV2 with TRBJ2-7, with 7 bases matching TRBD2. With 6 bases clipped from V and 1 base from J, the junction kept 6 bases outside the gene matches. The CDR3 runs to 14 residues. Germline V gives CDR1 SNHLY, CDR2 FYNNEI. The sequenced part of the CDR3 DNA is TGTGCCAGCAGGGTAACTAGCGTATCCTACGAG. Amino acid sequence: CASRVTSVSYE. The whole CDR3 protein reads CASRVTSVSYEQYF.

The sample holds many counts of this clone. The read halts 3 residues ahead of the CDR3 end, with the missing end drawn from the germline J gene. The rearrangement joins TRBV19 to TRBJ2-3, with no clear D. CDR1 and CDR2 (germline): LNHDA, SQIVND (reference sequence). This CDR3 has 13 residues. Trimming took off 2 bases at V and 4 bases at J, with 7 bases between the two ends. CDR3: CASSISRADTQYF. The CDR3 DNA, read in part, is TGTGCCAGTAGTATAAGTAGGGCAGATACG.

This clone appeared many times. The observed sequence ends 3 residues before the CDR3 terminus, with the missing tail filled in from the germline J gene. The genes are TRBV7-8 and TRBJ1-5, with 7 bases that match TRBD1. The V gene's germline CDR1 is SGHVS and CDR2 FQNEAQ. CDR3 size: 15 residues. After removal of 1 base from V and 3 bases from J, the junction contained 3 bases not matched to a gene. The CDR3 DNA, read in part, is TGTGCCAGCAGCTTAGGGGGGACAGCCAATCAGCCC. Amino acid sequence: CASSLGGTANQP. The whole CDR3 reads CASSLGGTANQPQHF.

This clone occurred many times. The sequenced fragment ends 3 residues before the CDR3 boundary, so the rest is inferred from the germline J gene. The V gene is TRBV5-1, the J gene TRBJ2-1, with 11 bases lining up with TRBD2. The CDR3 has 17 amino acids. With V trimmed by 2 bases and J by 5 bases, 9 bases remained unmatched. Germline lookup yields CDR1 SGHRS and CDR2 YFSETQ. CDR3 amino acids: CASSFGLAGPSHNEQFF. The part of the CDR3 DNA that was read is TGCGCCAGCAGCTTTGGACTAGCGGGCCCTTCTCACAATGAG.

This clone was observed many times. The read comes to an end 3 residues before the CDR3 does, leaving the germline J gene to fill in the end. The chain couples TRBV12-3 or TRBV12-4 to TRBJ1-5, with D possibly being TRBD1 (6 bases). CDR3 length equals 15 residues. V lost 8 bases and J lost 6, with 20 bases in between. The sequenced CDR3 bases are TGTGCCAGCTCCCTGGCGGGGGGCGCCGGTCAGCCC. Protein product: CASSLAGGAGQP. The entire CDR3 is CASSLAGGAGQPQHF.

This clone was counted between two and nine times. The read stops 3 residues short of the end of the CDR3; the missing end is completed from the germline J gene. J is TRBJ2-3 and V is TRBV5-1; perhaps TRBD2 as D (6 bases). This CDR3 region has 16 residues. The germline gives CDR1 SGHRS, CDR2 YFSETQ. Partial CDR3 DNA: TGCGCCAGCAGCTTGAACGGGGAGGCGAGGAGAGAGACG. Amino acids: CASSLNGEARRET. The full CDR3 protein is CASSLNGEARRETQYF.

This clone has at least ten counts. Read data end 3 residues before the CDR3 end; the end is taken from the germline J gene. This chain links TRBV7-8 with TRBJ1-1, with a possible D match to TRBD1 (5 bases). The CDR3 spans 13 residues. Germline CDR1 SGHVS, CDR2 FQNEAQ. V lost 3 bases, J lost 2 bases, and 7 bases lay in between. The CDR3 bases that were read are TGTGCCAGCAGCTTTCAGGGAAACACTGAA. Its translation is CASSFQGNTE. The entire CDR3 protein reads CASSFQGNTEAFF.

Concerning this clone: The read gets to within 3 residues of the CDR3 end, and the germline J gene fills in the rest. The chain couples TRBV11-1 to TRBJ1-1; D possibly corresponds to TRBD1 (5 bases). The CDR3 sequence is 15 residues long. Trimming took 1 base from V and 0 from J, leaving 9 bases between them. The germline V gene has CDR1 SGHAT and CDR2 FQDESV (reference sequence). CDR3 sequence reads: CASSLDTGVNTEAFF. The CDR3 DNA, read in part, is TGTGCCAGCAGCTTAGACACAGGCGTGAACACTGAA.

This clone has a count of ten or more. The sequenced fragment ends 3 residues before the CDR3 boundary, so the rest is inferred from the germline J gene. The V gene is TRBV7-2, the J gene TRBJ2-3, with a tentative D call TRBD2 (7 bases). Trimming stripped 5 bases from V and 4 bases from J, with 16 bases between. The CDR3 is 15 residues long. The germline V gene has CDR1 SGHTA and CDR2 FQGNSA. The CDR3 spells CASSPGSGGADTQYF. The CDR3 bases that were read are TGTGCCAGCAGCCCCGGGTCGGGGGGCGCAGATACG.

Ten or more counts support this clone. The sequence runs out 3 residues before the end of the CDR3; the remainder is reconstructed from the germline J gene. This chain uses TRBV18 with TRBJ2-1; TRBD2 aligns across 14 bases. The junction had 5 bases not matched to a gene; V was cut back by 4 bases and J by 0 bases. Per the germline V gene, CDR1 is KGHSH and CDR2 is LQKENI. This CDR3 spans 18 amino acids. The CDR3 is CASSLPGTSGSSYNEQFF. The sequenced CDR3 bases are TGTGCCAGCTCACTCCCCGGGACTAGCGGGAGCTCCTACAATGAG.

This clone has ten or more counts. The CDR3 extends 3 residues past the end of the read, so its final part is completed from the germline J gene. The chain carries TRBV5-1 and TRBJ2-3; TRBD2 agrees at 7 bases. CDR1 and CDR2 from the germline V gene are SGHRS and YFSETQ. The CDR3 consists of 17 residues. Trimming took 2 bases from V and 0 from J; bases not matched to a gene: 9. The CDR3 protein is CASSLRGGSISTDTQYF. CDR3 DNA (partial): TGCGCCAGCAGCTTACGCGGCGGGAGTATCAGCACAGATACG.

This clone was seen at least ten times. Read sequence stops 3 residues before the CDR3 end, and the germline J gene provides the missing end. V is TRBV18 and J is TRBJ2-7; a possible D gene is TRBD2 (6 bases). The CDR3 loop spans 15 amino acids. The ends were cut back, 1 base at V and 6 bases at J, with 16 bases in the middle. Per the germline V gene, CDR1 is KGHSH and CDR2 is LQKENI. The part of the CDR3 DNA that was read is TGTGCCAGCTCACCACGGGGGACTGCGGTTCGCGAG. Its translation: CASSPRGTAVRE. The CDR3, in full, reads CASSPRGTAVREQYF.

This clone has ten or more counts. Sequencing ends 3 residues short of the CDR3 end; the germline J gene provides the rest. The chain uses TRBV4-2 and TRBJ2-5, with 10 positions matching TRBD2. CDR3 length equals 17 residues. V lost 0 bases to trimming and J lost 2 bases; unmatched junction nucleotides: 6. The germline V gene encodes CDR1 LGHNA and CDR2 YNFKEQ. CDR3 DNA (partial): TGTGCCAGCAGCCAAGATGTCCCTAGCGGGGGACAAGAGACC. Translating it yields CASSQDVPSGGQET. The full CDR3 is CASSQDVPSGGQETQYF.

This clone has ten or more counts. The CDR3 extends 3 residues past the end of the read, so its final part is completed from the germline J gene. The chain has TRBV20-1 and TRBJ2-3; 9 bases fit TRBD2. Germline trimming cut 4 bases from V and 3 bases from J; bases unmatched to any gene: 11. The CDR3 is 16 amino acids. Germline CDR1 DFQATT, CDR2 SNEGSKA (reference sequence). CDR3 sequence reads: CSANPPLAGRTDTQYF. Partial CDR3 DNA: TGCAGTGCTAACCCGCCCCTAGCGGGAAGGACAGATACG.

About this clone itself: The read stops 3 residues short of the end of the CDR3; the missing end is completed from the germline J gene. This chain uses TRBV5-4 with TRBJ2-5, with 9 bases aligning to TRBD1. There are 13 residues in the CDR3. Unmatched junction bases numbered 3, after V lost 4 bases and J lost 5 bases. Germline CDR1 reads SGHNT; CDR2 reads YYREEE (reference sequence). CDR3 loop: CASSLGTGETQYF. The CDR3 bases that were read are TGTGCCAGCAGCCTCGGGACAGGGGAGACC.

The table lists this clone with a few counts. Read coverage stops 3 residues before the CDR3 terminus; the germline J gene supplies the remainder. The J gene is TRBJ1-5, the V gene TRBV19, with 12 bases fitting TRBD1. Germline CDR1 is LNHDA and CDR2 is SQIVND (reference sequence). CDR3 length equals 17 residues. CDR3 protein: CASSLNRDRGLADPQHF. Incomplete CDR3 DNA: TGTGCCAGTAGTTTAAACCGGGACAGGGGGCTTGCAGATCCC.

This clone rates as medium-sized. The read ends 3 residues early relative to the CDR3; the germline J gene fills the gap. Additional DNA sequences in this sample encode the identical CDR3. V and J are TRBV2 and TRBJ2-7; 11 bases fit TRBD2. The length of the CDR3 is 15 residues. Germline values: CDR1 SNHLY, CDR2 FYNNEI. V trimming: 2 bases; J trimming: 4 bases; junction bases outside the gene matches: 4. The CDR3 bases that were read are TGTGCCAGCAGTGAATCTAGCGGGAGGAGGTACGAG. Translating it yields CASSESSGRRYE. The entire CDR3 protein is CASSESSGRRYEQYF.

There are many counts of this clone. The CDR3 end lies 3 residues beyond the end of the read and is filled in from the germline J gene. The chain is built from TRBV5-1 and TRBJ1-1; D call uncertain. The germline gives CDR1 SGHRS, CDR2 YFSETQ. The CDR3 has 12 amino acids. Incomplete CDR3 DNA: TGCGCCAGCAGCCCCGGACTGATTGGA. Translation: CASSPGLIG. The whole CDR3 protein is CASSPGLIGAFF.

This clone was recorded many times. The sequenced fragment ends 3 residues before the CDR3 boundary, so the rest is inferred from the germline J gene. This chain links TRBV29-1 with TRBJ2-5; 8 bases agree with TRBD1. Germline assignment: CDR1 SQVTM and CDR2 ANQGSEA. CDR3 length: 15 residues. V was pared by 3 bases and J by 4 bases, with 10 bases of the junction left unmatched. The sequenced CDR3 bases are TGCAGCGTTGAGGGACAGGTTGTGAGAGGAGAGACC. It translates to CSVEGQVVRGET. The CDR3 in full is CSVEGQVVRGETQYF.

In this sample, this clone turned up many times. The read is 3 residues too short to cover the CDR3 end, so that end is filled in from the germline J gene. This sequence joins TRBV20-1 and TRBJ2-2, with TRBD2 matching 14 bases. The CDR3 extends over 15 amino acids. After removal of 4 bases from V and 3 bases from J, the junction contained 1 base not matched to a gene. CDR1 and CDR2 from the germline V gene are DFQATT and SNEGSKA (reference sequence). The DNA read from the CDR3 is TGCAGTGCTATGGGACTAGCGGGAGACACCGGGGAG. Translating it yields CSAMGLAGDTGE. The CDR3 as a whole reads CSAMGLAGDTGELFF.